Shown below are 23 T cell receptor beta chains from a single sample sequenced in a study of beta chain features in type 1 diabetes. Reverse transcription of all isolated RNA meant that expressed TCRB transcripts were sequenced. The protocol was immunoSEQ multiplex PCR, while the TCRdb copy is restricted to in-frame clones and leaves out a portion. The sample has 250,000 or so clones; 55% to 70% are singletons. Input material: naive CD4+ T cells from blood. The receptors stem from a man aged 25-40 years in good health.

The chain joins TRBV30 to TRBJ1-6; D call uncertain. Trimming took 2 bases from V and 8 from J, leaving 4 bases between them. The CDR3 is made up of 11 amino acids. Germline-derived CDR1 and CDR2 are GTSNPN and SVGIG (reference sequence). The CDR3, as DNA: TGTGCCTGGAGTAGGGATTCACCCCTCCACTTT. This codes for CAWSRDSPLHF.

The chain is built from TRBV5-4 and TRBJ2-7, with D unclear. Germline values: CDR1 SGHNT, CDR2 YYREEE (reference sequence). The CDR3 has 14 residues. Trimming left V 0 bases short and J 3 bases short, with 10 bases between. As DNA, the CDR3 is TGTGCCAGCAGCTTGGACCAGGCCCACTACGAGCAGTACTTC. Translating gives CASSLDQAHYEQYF.

In its sample, this clone was seen a few times. The chain uses TRBV25-1 and TRBJ2-5; 10 nucleotides match TRBD2. This CDR3 has 17 residues. Unmatched junction bases numbered 8, after V lost 0 bases and J lost 4 bases. Germline CDR1 MGHDK, CDR2 SYGVNS. CDR3 nucleotide sequence: TGTGCCAGCAGTGAATACATCGGCTTAGCGGGAGGAGAGACCCAGTACTTC. It translates to CASSEYIGLAGGETQYF. Combining the CDR3 with reference TRBV25-1 and TRBJ2-5 gives the whole variable domain EADIYQTPRYLVIGTGKKITLECSQTMGHDKMYWYQQDPGMELHLIHYSYGVNSTEKGDLSSESTVSRIRTEHFPLTLESARPSHTSQYLCASSEYIGLAGGETQYFGPGTRLLVL.

This chain connects TRBV10-3 to TRBJ2-1, with D possibly matching TRBD1 (5 bases). Germline V CDR1 and CDR2: ENHRY, SYGVKD. CDR3 size: 15 residues. Trimming pared 3 bases from V and 1 base from J, leaving 10 bases between. The CDR3 is CAISDSRTSYNEQFF. DNA for the CDR3: TGTGCCATCAGTGACTCCCGGACATCCTACAATGAGCAGTTCTTC.

The chain couples TRBV29-1 to TRBJ1-1, with a weak D call TRBD1 (6 bases). This CDR3 spans 14 amino acids. The V gene's germline CDR1 is SQVTM and CDR2 ANQGSEA. V lost 6 bases to trimming and J lost 0 bases, with 14 bases between them. This CDR3 reads CSVAKGVMNTEAFF. CDR3 nucleotides: TGCAGCGTGGCAAAGGGGGTGATGAACACTGAAGCTTTCTTT.

The J gene is TRBJ2-4, the V gene TRBV4-3; 8 positions agree with TRBD1. V lost 4 bases and J lost 12; bases outside the gene matches: 5. CDR3 length: 12 amino acids. Germline V gives CDR1 LGHNA, CDR2 YSLEER. The chain's CDR3 is CASSPGGPSQYF. The DNA for the CDR3 is TGCGCCAGCAGCCCAGGGGGCCCGAGTCAGTACTTC.

The J gene is TRBJ1-5, the V gene TRBV7-2, with a weak D call TRBD1 (6 bases). The CDR3 has 15 residues. Deletions cut 0 bases from V and 4 bases from J, with 10 bases between. The germline V gene encodes CDR1 SGHTA and CDR2 FQGNSA. In DNA form, the CDR3 reads TGTGCCAGCAGCTTAGCCCAGGGGCGGAATCAGCCCCAGCATTTT. It yields the protein CASSLAQGRNQPQHF.

The CDR3 region is CASSTMENSYEQYF. The CDR3 DNA is TGTGCCAGCAGCACTATGGAGAACTCCTACGAGCAGTACTTC. This rearrangement joins TRBV13 to TRBJ2-7; D ambiguous. V gave up 5 bases and J gave up 0 bases, with 11 bases separating them. CDR1 is PRHDT, CDR2 FYEKMQ, per germline (reference sequence). There are 14 residues in the CDR3.

The CDR3 here is CASSSAGAGLGTQYF. CDR3 bases: TGTGCCAGCAGCTCCGCCGGAGCGGGGCTGGGGACCCAGTACTTC. This chain links TRBV9 with TRBJ2-5, with 7 bases that match TRBD2. The germline V gene encodes CDR1 SGDLS and CDR2 YYNGEE. The V segment lost 4 bases and the J segment 7 bases; nucleotides outside the gene matches: 13. The CDR3 totals 15 residues.

The V and J genes are TRBV7-9 and TRBJ2-1; 13 nucleotides align to TRBD2. V lost 1 base to trimming and J lost 8 bases; unmatched junction nucleotides: 11. Germline CDR1 reads SEHNR; CDR2 reads FQNEAQ (reference sequence). The CDR3 sequence is 18 residues long. CDR3 coding DNA: TGTGCCAGCAGCTTAGTCCTGACTAGCGGGGGGAAGTCGGATGAGCAGTTCTTC. Protein product: CASSLVLTSGGKSDEQFF. Variable domain in full (rest from reference TRBV7-9 and TRBJ2-1): DTGVSQNPRHKITKRGQNVTFRCDPISEHNRLYWYRQTLGQGPEFLTYFQNEAQLEKSRLLSDRFSAERPKGSFSTLEIQRTEQGDSAMYLCASSLVLTSGGKSDEQFFGPGTRLTVL.

The rearrangement joins TRBV10-3 to TRBJ2-3; tentatively, D is TRBD1 (5 bases). V was trimmed by 2 bases and J by 0 bases, leaving 9 bases between them. The CDR3 has 15 amino acids. Germline loops: CDR1 ENHRY, CDR2 SYGVKD. CDR3 DNA: TGTGCCATCAGTGAGCCGACAGCCAGCACAGATACGCAGTATTTT. Protein sequence: CAISEPTASTDTQYF.

J is TRBJ1-1 and V is TRBV7-8, with a weak D call TRBD1 (6 bases). This CDR3 has 14 amino acids. Trimming took 4 bases from V and 3 from J, leaving 12 bases between them. Germline CDR1 and CDR2: SGHVS and FQNEAQ. CDR3 in DNA: TGTGCCAGCAGCTCGAACCAGGGGTACACTGAAGCTTTCTTT. Residues: CASSSNQGYTEAFF.

This clone appeared a few times. The chain carries TRBV10-3 and TRBJ2-2; 9 bases match TRBD2. The CDR3 covers 14 residues. CDR1 is ENHRY, CDR2 SYGVKD, per germline. V gave up 6 bases and J gave up 4 bases; unmatched junction bases: 3. This CDR3 is CAIRGTSSTGELFF. In nucleotides, the CDR3 is TGTGCCATCAGGGGGACTAGCTCCACCGGGGAGCTGTTTTTT.

This clone was seen more than once but under ten times. The chain couples TRBV30 to TRBJ2-3; 9 nucleotides align to TRBD2. From germline, CDR1 is GTSNPN and CDR2 SVGIG (reference sequence). V lost 3 bases and J lost 0; bases outside the gene matches: 4. CDR3 length: 15 amino acids. CDR3 residues: CAWRIAGASTDTQYF. In DNA form, the CDR3 reads TGTGCCTGGAGGATAGCGGGGGCGAGCACAGATACGCAGTATTTT.

This chain's CDR3 is CASSLVRTDTQYF. The CDR3 nucleotides are TGTGCCAGCAGCTTAGTCCGCACAGATACGCAGTATTTT. The chain has TRBV7-7 and TRBJ2-3; D unclear. Germline V gene data show CDR1 as SSHAT and CDR2 as FNYEAQ (reference sequence). V was trimmed by 1 base and J by 1 base, leaving 3 bases between them. The CDR3 has 13 residues.

This chain uses TRBV7-9 with TRBJ2-4; the D is unclear. V was pared by 5 bases and J by 1 base, with 12 bases between. CDR3 length equals 15 residues. Germline CDR1 reads SEHNR; CDR2 reads FQNEAQ (reference sequence). The CDR3: CASSLPGEAKNIQYF. The CDR3 DNA reads as TGTGCCAGCAGCCTTCCCGGTGAGGCCAAAAACATTCAGTACTTC.

There are a few counts of this clone. The J gene is TRBJ1-6, the V gene TRBV27, with a possible D match to TRBD1 (6 bases). Germline lookup yields CDR1 MNHEY and CDR2 SMNVEV (reference sequence). Between the trimmed V and J ends, which lost 6 bases and 10 bases, there was a span of 16 bases. CDR3 length equals 14 residues. This CDR3 is CASRPGTFRSPLHF. In DNA, the CDR3 is TGTGCCAGCAGGCCAGGGACATTTCGCTCACCCCTCCACTTT.

The V gene is TRBV10-3, the J gene TRBJ2-7; 7 positions agree with TRBD2. The CDR3 contains 16 residues. J was trimmed by 1 base and V by 2 bases; bases with no gene match: 8. Germline CDR1 is ENHRY and CDR2 is SYGVKD. The CDR3 DNA follows: TGTGCCATCAGTGAGAGGGGAGGGCCCGGGTCCTACGAGCAGTACTTC. Translating it yields CAISERGGPGSYEQYF.

The CDR3: CAWSGGTRQFF. CDR3 bases: TGTGCCTGGAGCGGCGGGACCCGGCAGTTCTTC. The chain joins TRBV30 to TRBJ2-1, with D possibly matching TRBD2 (6 bases). CDR1 is GTSNPN, CDR2 SVGIG, per germline (reference sequence). V was cut by 3 bases and J by 12 bases, with 12 bases left in between. CDR3 length: 11 residues.

The gene calls are TRBV20-1 and TRBJ1-2; D is uncertain. The length of the CDR3 is 11 residues. Trimming stripped 0 bases from V and 3 bases from J, with 2 bases between. Per germline, CDR1 DFQATT and CDR2 SNEGSKA (reference sequence). The CDR3 DNA sequence: TGCAGTGCTAGAGATCACTATGGCTACACCTTC. Translated: CSARDHYGYTF.

This rearrangement joins TRBV25-1 to TRBJ1-1; tentative D call: TRBD1 (5 bases). The CDR3 is 16 residues long. Between the trimmed V and J ends, which lost 1 base and 1 base, there was a span of 13 bases. From germline, CDR1 is MGHDK and CDR2 SYGVNS. Here the CDR3 reads CASSEWSRGGNTEAFF. CDR3 in DNA: TGTGCCAGCAGTGAATGGTCCCGGGGCGGGAACACTGAAGCTTTCTTT.

This clone was found once. This rearrangement joins TRBV7-9 to TRBJ2-3, with D unclear. Trimming took 2 bases from V and 1 from J, leaving 13 bases between them. Per the germline V gene, CDR1 is SEHNR and CDR2 is FQNEAQ (reference sequence). The CDR3 is made up of 16 amino acids. As DNA, the CDR3 is TGTGCCAGCAGCTTAAAGAACGGGCCCCGCACAGATACGCAGTATTTT. Translated: CASSLKNGPRTDTQYF.

The chain couples TRBV29-1 to TRBJ2-2; the match to TRBD1 covers 7 bases. The V gene's germline CDR1 is SQVTM and CDR2 ANQGSEA. V lost 7 bases, J lost 7 bases, and 12 bases stayed unmatched. CDR3 length: 14 amino acids. This CDR3 is CSAATGQTSGELFF. CDR3 DNA: TGCAGCGCTGCCACGGGACAGACCAGCGGGGAGCTGTTTTTT.